This T cell receptor (beta chain) was recovered during a study of shared clonotypes between healthy human individuals. Findings and limits, study-wide: All-four-donor shared clonotypes had higher generation probabilities than non-shared clonotypes did.

Measured with immunoSEQ multiplex PCR; TCRdb has only the in-frame clones, and not every one. The repertoire holds over 1.5 million clones, approximately 98% seen once, with around 0.47% in the top ten. Notes on this clone: Its specificity is not known.

The origin of this receptor is a man between 25 and 39 years old in good health. What was sequenced was naive CD4+ T cells sorted from blood. Subset reported: CD45RA+ positively selected.

CDR3 amino acids: CASSMMGEVTGELFF. The CDR3, as DNA: TGTGCCAGTAGTATGATGGGCGAAGTGACCGGGGAGCTGTTTTTT. V and J are TRBV19 and TRBJ2-2; D is unclear. Trimming shortened V by 3 bases and J by 5 bases, and 13 bases separated the two germline ends. The CDR3 is 15 amino acids. Germline assignment: CDR1 LNHDA and CDR2 SQIVND (reference sequence).